The following is a T cell receptor (beta chain) sequence with its context. Generated by immunoSEQ multiplex PCR, the TCRdb table keeps only in-frame clones and is missing some. Found here are about 82,000 clones, about 92% of them singletons; the top ten hold approximately 0.67%. These data come from a study of cytomegalovirus exposure and HLA in healthy donors. This receptor was identified in a man younger than 35 in good health and CMV-seronegative. The sequencing sample was made of PBMCs.

This CDR3 is CAARGTLGNQPQHF. CDR3 DNA: TGTGCCGCCAGGGGGACACTTGGCAATCAGCCCCAGCATTTT. J is TRBJ1-5 and V is TRBV10-3; TRBD1 aligns across 7 bases. The CDR3 loop spans 14 amino acids. CDR1 ENHRY and CDR2 SYGVKD come from the germline V gene. Germline trimming cut 11 bases from V and 2 bases from J; bases unmatched to any gene: 9.